One T cell receptor beta chain is described in this entry. Antigen unknown. The entry originates in a study of cytomegalovirus exposure and HLA in healthy donors. The PCR made use of 60 Vbeta and 13 Jbeta primers. Using immunoSEQ multiplex PCR, the repertoire was profiled, and TCRdb retains in-frame clones only, with some absent. This sample has some 100,000 clones, with 55% to 75% found just once. Study outcomes and limitations: A highly shared variant cluster was judged a likely technical artifact. In vitro testing confirmed a few CMV-associated chains as specific for CMV antigens. Later on, a genetic analysis was performed. It linked a missense variant in DCLRE1C with V- and J-gene trimming of TCR beta. CMV serostatus alone was available as immune exposure information.

V lost 0 bases and J lost 5; bases outside the gene matches: 13. CDR1 and CDR2 from the germline V gene are SGDLS and YYNGEE. The CDR3 has 18 amino acids. Sequencing was done on a sample of PBMCs. The source is a woman under 30 in good health and CMV-seropositive. The chain is built from TRBV9 and TRBJ2-5; 10 positions agree with TRBD2. The CDR3 nucleotides read TGTGCCAGCAGCGTAGGGATCGTAGCGGGAGGCCCGGGGGAGACCCAGTACTTC. Translation: CASSVGIVAGGPGETQYF.